This T cell receptor (beta chain) was sequenced for a study of long-term antiretroviral therapy in people with HIV. Points from the study as a whole: The clones with expansion before ART were dominant in the repertoire at all time points. ART adherence was not documented, and neither viral resistance nor therapy changes had any data. Specimen acquisition occurred between about 2003 and 2018, potentially under older ART regimens. HIV repertoire CDR3 lengths ranged less widely than those of controls.

Survey-level resolution applied to immunoSEQ assay v3.0. Repertoires were generated with immunoSEQ multiplex PCR, while TCRdb's copy carries only in-frame clones and drops some. Found here are roughly 15,000 clones, approximately 94% of them singletons; the top ten hold 4.6%. In the case of this clone: What it recognizes is unknown.

The CDR3 contains 14 residues. V was clipped by 6 bases and J by 9 bases; unmatched bases: 11. Germline loops: CDR1 MNHEY, CDR2 SMNVEV (reference sequence). The material was unsorted PBMCs, obtained 6.4 years after starting antiretroviral therapy. This sequence was found in a woman in her 50s with HIV. The chain recombines TRBV27 with TRBJ2-1, with TRBD1 identical over 7 bases. The CDR3 sequence: CASRGTVFEGEQFF. CDR3 nucleotide sequence: TGTGCCAGCAGGGGGACAGTCTTTGAGGGTGAGCAGTTCTTC.